This record concerns one T cell receptor (beta chain) sequence. This CDR3 is 17 amino acids long. Germline V CDR1 and CDR2: SGHTA, FQGNSA. Trimming took 6 bases from V and 1 from J; bases not matched to a gene: 9. In the original workflow: Amplified reference gene primers provided the basis for estimating nucleated cell counts. This table comes from immunoSEQ multiplex PCR, and its TCRdb copy is limited to in-frame clones, with some not included. Clone size and the V and J calls come from that table; the DNA yielded D and trimming. The sample includes just over 250,000 clones, roughly 86% of them seen just once. The data stem from a study of blood T cell repertoires in COVID-19. Whole-study context: Nucleic acid was either cDNA or gDNA, and it came from T cells, B-cell-depleted T cells, or PBMCs.

The TCR comes from a woman between 50 and 59 years old with acute or convalescent COVID-19. Specimen: peripheral blood. The V call is TRBV7-2, the J call TRBJ2-7; 13 nucleotides match TRBD2. The CDR3 coding sequence is TGTGCCAGCAGTTCAGGGACTAGCGGGATTCCTTCCTACGAGCAGTACTTC. Its translation is CASSSGTSGIPSYEQYF.